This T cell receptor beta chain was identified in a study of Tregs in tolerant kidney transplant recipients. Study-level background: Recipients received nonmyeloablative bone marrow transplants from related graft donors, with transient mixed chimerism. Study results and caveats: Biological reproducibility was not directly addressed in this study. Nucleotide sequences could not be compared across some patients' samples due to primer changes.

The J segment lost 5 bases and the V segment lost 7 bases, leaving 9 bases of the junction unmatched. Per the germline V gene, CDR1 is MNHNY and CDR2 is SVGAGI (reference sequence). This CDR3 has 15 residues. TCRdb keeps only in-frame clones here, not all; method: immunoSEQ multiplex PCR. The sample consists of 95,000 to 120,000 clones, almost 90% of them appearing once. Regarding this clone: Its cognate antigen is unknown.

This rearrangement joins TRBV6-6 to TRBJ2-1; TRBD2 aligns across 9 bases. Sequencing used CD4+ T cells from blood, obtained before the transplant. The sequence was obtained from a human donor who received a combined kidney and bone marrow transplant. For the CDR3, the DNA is TGTGCCAGCACCCAAATAGCGGGGGCCAACAATGAGCAGTTCTTC. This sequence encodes CASTQIAGANNEQFF.